This T cell receptor beta chain was identified in a study of T-cell memory formation after mild COVID-19. Points from the study as a whole: The study detected some responding clones in pre-infection memory, suggesting cross-reactive memory joined. Later expanders leaned CD4+, whereas day 15 to 85 contracting clones were balanced CD4/CD8.

The 5'RACE method, run with constant-segment primers, produced TCR alpha and TCR beta cDNA libraries (carrying sample barcodes and UMIs). MiXCR was run by TCRdb on the 5' RACE reads, yielding one entry per CDR3 protein. Seen here are 85,000 to 130,000 distinct CDR3 sequences, 15% to 20% observed once, and the top ten hold roughly 27%. Turning to this clonotype: No antigen is known for it.

The receptor's source is an adult woman who had mild COVID-19 (a few samples of this study predate the infection). Cell type and time point are not known. The sample was PBMCs or a T cell subset sorted from them (not recorded which).

CDR3 DNA sequence: TGTGCCAGCAGCGTAGTTTCCGCGCCCACACCCGGGGAGCTGTTTTTT. Translating it yields CASSVVSAPTPGELFF. The chain uses TRBV9 and TRBJ2-2; D call uncertain. The V end was cut by 0 bases, the J end by 6 bases, with 15 bases between. This CDR3 has 16 amino acids. Germline CDR1 and CDR2: SGDLS and YYNGEE. Full variable domain (rest looked up from reference TRBV9 and TRBJ2-2): DSGVTQTPKHLITATGQRVTLRCSPRSGDLSVYWYQQSLDQGLQFLIQYYNGEERAKGNILERFSAQQFPDLHSELNLSSLELGDSALYFCASSVVSAPTPGELFFGEGSRLTVL.